A selection of T cell receptor beta chains follows, all from one sample in a study of blood T cell repertoires in COVID-19. Using immunoSEQ multiplex PCR, the repertoire was profiled, and TCRdb retains in-frame clones only, with some absent. The table records roughly 260,000 clones, 80% to 95% of them present only once. The sequencing input was PBMCs or T cells enriched from blood (not recorded which). These TCRs come from a woman in her late teens or twenties who had recovered from COVID-19. Both conserved end residues are part of each CDR3. A D gene is named only where the DNA matches it firmly. Expanded clones are given a class, and other clones once, few, many or no size at all.

TRBD1	NA	TRBV5-4	TRBJ1-2	CASSPGGTGGYGYTF
NA	NA	TRBV6-5	TRBJ1-5	CASAPGIGNNQPQHF
TRBD1	NA	TRBV6-5	TRBJ1-6	CASSYFPGGRNSPLHF
NA	NA	TRBV9	TRBJ1-2	CASSADYGYTF
TRBD1	NA	TRBV19	TRBJ1-5	CASSIQGDIGQPQHF
NA	NA	TRBV27	TRBJ2-7	CASRPIYGQSYEQYF
TRBD2	NA	TRBV18	TRBJ2-3	CASSPLREVGTDTQYF
TRBD2	once	TRBV11-2	TRBJ2-7	CASSYTSGPLYEQYF
NA	NA	TRBV3-1/TRBV3-2	TRBJ2-1	CASSQEGGDYYNEQFF
TRBD2	NA	TRBV29-1	TRBJ2-3	CSAGLAVTDTQYF
TRBD2	NA	TRBV7-2	TRBJ2-7	CASSPTSGSISYEQYF
NA	once	TRBV19	TRBJ1-1	CASHSRGFLNTEAFF
TRBD2	NA	TRBV9	TRBJ2-2	CASSVGPGGTGELFF
TRBD1	NA	TRBV5-1	TRBJ1-2	CASSFFGQGGNYGYTF
NA	NA	TRBV15	TRBJ1-5	CATSRDLLHQPQHF
TRBD1	NA	TRBV14	TRBJ2-7	CASSQLRDRFSEQYF
NA	once	TRBV27	TRBJ2-1	CASSLFFSSYNEQFF
NA	NA	TRBV5-1	TRBJ2-5	CASSLANRETQYF
TRBD2	NA	TRBV3-1/TRBV3-2	TRBJ2-1	CASSPAGTSGRSLLYNEQFF
NA	NA	TRBV7-2	TRBJ1-6	CASSPNLNSPLHF
NA	NA	TRBV29-1	TRBJ2-1	CSGLTSFNEQFF
NA	NA	TRBV19	TRBJ2-1	CASSPNPRAEQFF
NA	NA	TRBV18	TRBJ1-4	CASSPVIGANEKLFF
NA	NA	TRBV28	TRBJ1-3	CASTNGEYSGNTIYF
NA	NA	TRBV3-1/TRBV3-2	TRBJ1-6	CASSQGQSNSPLHF
NA	NA	TRBV7-2	TRBJ2-3	CASSLVAGSTDTQYF
NA	NA	TRBV12-3/TRBV12-4	TRBJ1-4	CASSLDSEKLFF
TRBD2	NA	TRBV29-1	TRBJ2-1	CSVEEPAGGPNEQFF
TRBD1	few	TRBV27	TRBJ2-7	CASSFTPTGLEQYF
NA	NA	TRBV15	TRBJ2-3	CATSRGAASSDTQYF
TRBD1	NA	TRBV28	TRBJ1-2	CASSLPGGGYGYTF
TRBD2	NA	TRBV27	TRBJ2-1	CASSLIAGVIEQFF
NA	NA	TRBV27	TRBJ2-7	CASSLLMDSTYEQYF
TRBD2	few	TRBV12-3/TRBV12-4	TRBJ2-1	CASSSRTSLFF
NA	NA	TRBV9	TRBJ2-2	CASCEGEVTGELFF
TRBD1	NA	TRBV4-1	TRBJ1-3	CASSQGDSFSGNTIYF
TRBD2	NA	TRBV4-1	TRBJ2-1	CASSQRTSGWQFF
TRBD1	NA	TRBV24-1	TRBJ2-5	CATSDPTGDETQYF
NA	NA	TRBV18	TRBJ1-3	CASSPDRSGNTIYF
NA	NA	TRBV7-8	TRBJ1-1	CASSFLEGTEAFF
NA	NA	TRBV28	TRBJ1-1	CASSFGGTEAFF
NA	NA	TRBV7-9	TRBJ1-5	CASSSHSGTIGNQPQHF
TRBD2	once	TRBV6-5	TRBJ2-1	CASRRLADQFF
NA	NA	TRBV6-5	TRBJ1-1	CASLRRGEAFF
NA	NA	TRBV24-1	TRBJ1-3	CAPAGGCGNTIYF
NA	NA	TRBV7-9	TRBJ1-2	CASSSSGRDYGYTF
TRBD1	NA	TRBV3-1/TRBV3-2	TRBJ1-1	CASSQYVSLRQGSTEAFF
NA	NA	TRBV19	TRBJ2-3	CASNTGPMDTQYF
TRBD1	few	TRBV14	TRBJ1-3	CASSQQTGAAIF
TRBD2	NA	TRBV9	TRBJ2-2	CASSALAGGPTGELFF
TRBD1	NA	TRBV6-1	TRBJ1-2	CASSEATGDNYGYTF
TRBD2	NA	TRBV4-1	TRBJ2-4	CASSQGLAGGLAKNIQYF
NA	NA	TRBV1	TRBJ1-1	CTSSQDNGRVSMNTEAFF
NA	few	TRBV3-1/TRBV3-2	TRBJ2-5	CASSQGGDVAVETQYF